This T cell receptor (beta chain) was recovered during a study of T cell changes during pregnancy in multiple sclerosis. Losses at the gene ends were 6 bases for V and 9 bases for J; bases not matched to a gene: 9. The CDR3 is 14 amino acids. Germline values: CDR1 SQVTM, CDR2 ANQGSEA. Profiled with immunoSEQ multiplex PCR; TCRdb holds only in-frame clones, not every one. The sample includes fewer than 60,000 clones, more than 85% of them seen just once. This chain links TRBV29-1 with TRBJ2-1; 12 nucleotides agree with TRBD2. The sequenced sample was peripheral blood, obtained after pregnancy. This TCR was recovered from a female donor in good health, enrolled as a control in a pregnancy study. In nucleotides, the CDR3 is TGCAGCGTCAGGACTAGCGGGAAGCACGGTGAGCAGTTCTTC. Translating gives CSVRTSGKHGEQFF.